This T cell receptor beta chain was profiled in a study of technical replicates of blood from four donors. TCRdb keeps only in-frame clones here, not all; method: immunoSEQ multiplex PCR. The table has approximately 75,000 clones, approximately 94% seen once. The germline V and J ends were trimmed by 2 bases and 1 base, with 12 bases remaining between them. The CDR3 loop spans 16 amino acids. Germline values: CDR1 SGHAT, CDR2 FQNNGV. This chain uses TRBV11-2 with TRBJ2-1; D uncertain. This sequence originates from a human donor in good health. Material: T cells isolated from PBMCs. The CDR3 region is CASSLYRRSSYNEQFF. CDR3 nucleotide sequence: TGTGCCAGCAGCTTATATAGAAGATCATCCTACAATGAGCAGTTCTTC.